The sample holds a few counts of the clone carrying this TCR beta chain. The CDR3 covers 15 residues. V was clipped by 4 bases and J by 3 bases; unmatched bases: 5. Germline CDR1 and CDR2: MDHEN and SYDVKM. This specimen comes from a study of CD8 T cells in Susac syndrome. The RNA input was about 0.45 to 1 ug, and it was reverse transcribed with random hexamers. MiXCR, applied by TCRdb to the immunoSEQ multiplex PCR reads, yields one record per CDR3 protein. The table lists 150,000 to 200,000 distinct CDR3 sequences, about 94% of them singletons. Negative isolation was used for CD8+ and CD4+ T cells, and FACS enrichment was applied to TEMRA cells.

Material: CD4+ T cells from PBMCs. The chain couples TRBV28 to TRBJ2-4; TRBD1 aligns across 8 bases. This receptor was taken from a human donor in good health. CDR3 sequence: CASSSGQGGKNIQYF. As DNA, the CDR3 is TGTGCCAGCAGTTCTGGACAGGGAGGCAAAAACATTCAGTACTTC. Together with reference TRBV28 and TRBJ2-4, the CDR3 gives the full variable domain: DVKVTQSSRYLVKRTGEKVFLECVQDMDHENMFWYRQDPGLGLRLIYFSYDVKMKEKGDIPEGYSVSREKKERFSLILESASTNQTSMYLCASSSGQGGKNIQYFGAGTRLSVL.